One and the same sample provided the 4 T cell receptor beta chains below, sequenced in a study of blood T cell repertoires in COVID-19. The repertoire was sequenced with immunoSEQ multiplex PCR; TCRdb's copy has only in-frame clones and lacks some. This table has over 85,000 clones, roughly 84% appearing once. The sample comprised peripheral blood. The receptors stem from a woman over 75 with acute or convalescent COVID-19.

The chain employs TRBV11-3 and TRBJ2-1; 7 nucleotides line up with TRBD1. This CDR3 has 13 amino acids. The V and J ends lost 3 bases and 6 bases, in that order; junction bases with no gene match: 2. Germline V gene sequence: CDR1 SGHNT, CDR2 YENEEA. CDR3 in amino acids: CASSLGQTNEQFF. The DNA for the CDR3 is TGTGCCAGCAGCTTGGGACAGACCAATGAGCAGTTCTTC.

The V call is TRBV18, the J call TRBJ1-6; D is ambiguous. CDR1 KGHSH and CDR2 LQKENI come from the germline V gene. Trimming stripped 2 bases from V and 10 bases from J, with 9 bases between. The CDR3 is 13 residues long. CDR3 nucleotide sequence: TGTGCCAGCTCACCAGAGCAGGAATCACCCCTCCACTTT. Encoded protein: CASSPEQESPLHF.

CDR3 DNA: TGTGCCAGCAGCCAACAACCGGAGGTGTATGGCTACACCTTC. It yields the protein CASSQQPEVYGYTF. The chain carries TRBV6-5 and TRBJ1-2; D is ambiguous. This CDR3 contains 14 residues. Germline lookup yields CDR1 MNHEY and CDR2 SVGAGI. Trimming took 6 bases from V and 5 from J, leaving 16 bases between them.

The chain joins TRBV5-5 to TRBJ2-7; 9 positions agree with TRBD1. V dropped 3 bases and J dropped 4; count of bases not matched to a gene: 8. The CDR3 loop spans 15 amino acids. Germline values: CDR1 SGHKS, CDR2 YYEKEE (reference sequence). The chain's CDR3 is CASSSTGGGYYEQYF. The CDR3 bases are TGTGCCAGCAGCTCCACAGGGGGCGGATATTACGAGCAGTACTTC.